Presented here are 6 T cell receptor beta chains from one specimen sequenced in a study of siplizumab effects on memory and regulatory T cells. Some clones are missing from TCRdb's copy, which holds only in-frame ones; the method was immunoSEQ multiplex PCR. This sample has over 65,000 clones, with over 90% found just once. The sequencing input was CD8+ T cells sorted from blood. The receptors shown here come from a human donor in good health.

J is TRBJ1-2 and V is TRBV28, with D perhaps matching TRBD1 (6 bases). This CDR3 contains 18 residues. Per germline, CDR1 MDHEN and CDR2 SYDVKM. The ends were cut back, 6 bases at V and 0 bases at J, with 23 bases in the middle. The CDR3 reads CASSAFGDTGEANYGYTF. In DNA form, the CDR3 reads TGTGCCAGCAGCGCCTTCGGGGACACAGGTGAAGCTAACTATGGCTACACCTTC.

This clone appeared once. This chain links TRBV11-2 with TRBJ2-7; D may be TRBD1 or TRBD2 (6 bases each). The ends were cut back, 5 bases at V and 6 bases at J, with 26 bases in the middle. Germline CDR1 and CDR2: SGHAT and FQNNGV. The CDR3 sequence is 17 residues long. CDR3: CASSNSMLTGGTGEQYF. CDR3 in DNA: TGTGCCAGCAGCAATTCCATGCTGACAGGAGGGACCGGCGAGCAGTACTTC. Full variable domain (missing parts from reference TRBV11-2 and TRBJ2-7): EAGVAQSPRYKIIEKRQSVAFWCNPISGHATLYWYQQILGQGPKLLIQFQNNGVVDDSQLPKDRFSAERLKGVDSTLKIQPAKLEDSAVYLCASSNSMLTGGTGEQYFGPGTRLTVT.

The chain couples TRBV27 to TRBJ2-5; D remains unclear. Germline lookup yields CDR1 MNHEY and CDR2 SMNVEV (reference sequence). The CDR3 loop spans 14 amino acids. Trimming stripped 5 bases from V and 1 base from J, with 11 bases between. The CDR3 DNA reads TGTGCCAGCAGTCCCCGCCTATTCCAAGAGACCCAGTACTTC. It encodes CASSPRLFQETQYF.

This rearrangement joins TRBV5-4 to TRBJ2-5, with TRBD2 matching 14 bases. The CDR3 totals 16 residues. The trim removed 4 bases at V and 4 bases at J, leaving 6 bases unmatched. Germline CDR1 and CDR2: SGHNT and YYREEE (reference sequence). The CDR3 region has the DNA TGTGCCAGCAGCCTGTTGGGGACTAGCGGGAGAGAGACCCAGTACTTC. Translating gives CASSLLGTSGRETQYF. Drawing the rest from reference TRBV5-4 and TRBJ2-5, the complete variable domain is ETGVTQSPTHLIKTRGQQVTLRCSSQSGHNTVSWYQQALGQGPQFIFQYYREEENGRGNFPPRFSGLQFPNYSSELNVNALELDDSALYLCASSLLGTSGRETQYFGPGTRLLVL.

This clone was seen only once. The V call is TRBV7-8, the J call TRBJ2-1; no clear D. Trimming shortened V by 0 bases and J by 6 bases, and 9 bases separated the two germline ends. The CDR3 is 14 amino acids. Germline values: CDR1 SGHVS, CDR2 FQNEAQ. CDR3 residues: CASSLAIDPNEQFF. The CDR3 coding sequence is TGTGCCAGCAGCTTAGCGATAGACCCCAATGAGCAGTTCTTC.

This chain connects TRBV4-1 to TRBJ1-2; no firm D call. The germline V gene has CDR1 MGHRA and CDR2 YSYEKL. There are 15 residues in the CDR3. V gave up 3 bases and J gave up 4 bases, with 15 bases separating them. The CDR3 here is CASSHQTRGSYGYTF. The CDR3 bases are TGCGCCAGCAGCCACCAGACCCGGGGTTCCTATGGCTACACCTTC.